This T cell receptor (beta chain) was captured in a study of blood T cell repertoires in COVID-19. Across the study: The origin of the acute and convalescent COVID-19 samples was the United States, Italy and Spain. Sources were T cells, B-cell-depleted T cells, or PBMCs; the material itself was cDNA or gDNA.

Trimming shortened V by 7 bases and J by 3 bases, and 18 bases separated the two germline ends. The CDR3 loop spans 15 amino acids. CDR1 is LNHDA, CDR2 SQIVND, per germline (reference sequence). As handled by the study authors: Amplifying reference gene primers gave estimates of nucleated cell counts. Generated by immunoSEQ multiplex PCR, the TCRdb table keeps only in-frame clones and is missing some. V and J calls and clone size are given by that table; D and trimming were obtained from the DNA. The data contain about 100,000 clones, over 75% of them singletons. The specimen was peripheral blood. This TCR derives from a human donor in a cohort sampled during active COVID-19. This rearrangement joins TRBV19 to TRBJ1-2; D call uncertain. This CDR3 reads CASMGGLSGYYGYTF. The CDR3 DNA reads TGTGCCAGTATGGGCGGACTCTCCGGGTACTATGGCTACACCTTC.